The 17 T cell receptor beta chains below come from one sample, sequenced in a study of shared clonotypes between healthy human individuals. Produced via immunoSEQ multiplex PCR; TCRdb's table is partial and in-frame only. The data hold about 710,000 clones, with just under 75% observed a single time. The sequencing input was memory CD4+ T cells sorted from blood. Subset of the sample: CD45RA-negative fraction. The receptor set was obtained from a woman in her 30s in good health.

The chain links TRBV5-4 to TRBJ2-7, with D unresolved. Germline CDR1 and CDR2: SGHNT and YYREEE (reference sequence). V was shortened by 2 bases and J by 2 bases, with 8 bases between the two germline ends. The length of the CDR3 is 13 residues. The CDR3 reads CASSLTNTYEQYF. CDR3 nucleotide sequence: TGTGCCAGCAGCTTAACGAACACCTACGAGCAGTACTTC.

The genes are TRBV6-6 and TRBJ1-1; D not certain. The CDR3 is 13 residues long. Deletions cut 10 bases from V and 0 bases from J, with 12 bases between. CDR1 and CDR2 from the germline V gene are MNHNY and SVGAGI (reference sequence). The CDR3 here is CAMSDGMNTEAFF. The CDR3, as DNA: TGTGCCATGTCCGACGGAATGAACACTGAAGCTTTCTTT.

The count of this clone is one. This chain connects TRBV28 to TRBJ2-3; the D gene is possibly TRBD1 (5 bases). Trimming shortened V by 4 bases and J by 2 bases, and 7 bases separated the two germline ends. Germline V gene sequence: CDR1 MDHEN, CDR2 SYDVKM. This CDR3 spans 13 amino acids. CDR3 in amino acids: CASSWGYTDTQYF. CDR3 coding DNA: TGTGCCAGCAGTTGGGGCTACACAGATACGCAGTATTTT.

This clone was observed once. The CDR3 coding sequence is TGTGCCAGCAGCGACAGGGAGTTCTATGGCTACACCTTC. As protein: CASSDREFYGYTF. J is TRBJ1-2 and V is TRBV6-1, with 7 bases identical to TRBD1. This CDR3 contains 13 residues. The V gene's germline CDR1 is MNHNS and CDR2 SASEGT. Trimming cost V 6 bases and J 4 bases; bases outside gene matches: 5.

V and J are TRBV28 and TRBJ2-6; TRBD1 might be the D (6 bases). Per germline, CDR1 MDHEN and CDR2 SYDVKM. Trimming shortened V by 5 bases and J by 3 bases, and 17 bases separated the two germline ends. The CDR3 spans 17 residues. In DNA form, the CDR3 reads TGTGCCAGCAGTGAGAACCCCTGGACAGTTGGGGCCAACGTCCTGACTTTC. As protein: CASSENPWTVGANVLTF.

This rearrangement joins TRBV9 to TRBJ2-5; 12 bases agree with TRBD1. Per germline, CDR1 SGDLS and CDR2 YYNGEE. This CDR3 comprises 14 residues. Trimming took 4 bases from V and 7 from J; bases not matched to a gene: 5. Here the CDR3 DNA reads TGTGCCAGCAGCCCACGGGACAGGGGGCGGACCCAGTACTTC. Its protein product is CASSPRDRGRTQYF.

The chain employs TRBV6-5 and TRBJ1-1; D call uncertain. CDR1 MNHEY and CDR2 SVGAGI come from the germline V gene. The length of the CDR3 is 15 residues. The germline V and J ends were trimmed by 0 bases and 3 bases, with 11 bases remaining between them. This chain's CDR3 is CASSYSLWEDTEAFF. The CDR3 DNA follows: TGTGCCAGCAGTTACTCGTTGTGGGAGGACACTGAAGCTTTCTTT.

The chain links TRBV1 to TRBJ1-2; the table's D gene call, TRBD1, was not cross checked with the DNA. TRBV1 is recorded as a pseudogene. The CDR3 spans 14 residues. In DNA form, the CDR3 reads TGCACCAGCAGCCAAGACAGGGGGAGGAATGGCTACACCTTC. Translated, it gives CTSSQDRGRNGYTF.

The rearrangement uses TRBV25-1 and TRBJ2-2, with D perhaps given as TRBD1 or TRBD2 (6 bases each). The germline V and J ends were trimmed by 5 bases and 7 bases, with 20 bases remaining between them. This CDR3 is 16 amino acids long. Per the germline V gene, CDR1 is MGHDK and CDR2 is SYGVNS. CDR3 in amino acids: CASSPTGAFMVGELFF. The CDR3 bases are TGTGCCAGCAGTCCCACGGGGGCTTTCATGGTCGGGGAGCTGTTTTTT.

The chain joins TRBV7-2 to TRBJ1-2; D gene unclear. Germline CDR1 SGHTA, CDR2 FQGNSA. The CDR3 contains 14 residues. The V gene lost 1 base and the J gene lost 8 bases, with 14 bases spanning the gap. For the CDR3, the DNA is TGTGCCAGCAGCTTAGAGCGGTCGGGGAACGGCTACACCTTC. Its translation: CASSLERSGNGYTF.

The chain joins TRBV5-6 to TRBJ1-4; 8 bases agree with TRBD1. Germline V CDR1 and CDR2: SGHDT, YYEEEE. Unmatched junction bases numbered 10, after V lost 4 bases and J lost 8 bases. The CDR3 sequence is 15 residues long. CDR3 nucleotide sequence: TGTGCCAGCAGCAATCCAGGGGGCGCGGAGGAAAAACTGTTTTTT. Translated: CASSNPGGAEEKLFF.

The chain employs TRBV11-2 and TRBJ2-2, with 8 bases lining up with TRBD1. The V and J ends lost 5 bases and 7 bases, in that order; junction bases with no gene match: 3. The germline gives CDR1 SGHAT, CDR2 FQNNGV. The CDR3 is made up of 13 amino acids. The CDR3 nucleotides read TGTGCCAGCAGCGTACAGGGGGTCGGGGAGCTGTTTTTT. It translates to CASSVQGVGELFF.

Points on this clone: The same CDR3 is also encoded by other DNA sequences in this sample. V is TRBV2 and J is TRBJ2-5, with 13 bases identical to TRBD2. Germline CDR1 SNHLY, CDR2 FYNNEI. The CDR3 contains 17 residues. Trimming cost V 3 bases and J 5 bases; bases outside gene matches: 9. The CDR3 region is CASSDRTSGRRWETQYF. CDR3 DNA: TGTGCCAGCAGTGACCGGACTAGCGGGAGAAGGTGGGAGACCCAGTACTTC.

This clone was detected only once. The chain couples TRBV10-2 to TRBJ2-3; 8 bases align to TRBD1. Per germline, CDR1 WSHSY and CDR2 SAAADI. Germline trimming cut 4 bases from V and 5 bases from J; bases unmatched to any gene: 14. CDR3 length equals 17 residues. Here the CDR3 DNA reads TGCGCCAGCAGTGGATCTCTTTTGACAGGGGCCTTAGATACGCAGTATTTT. Translated: CASSGSLLTGALDTQYF.

This chain joins TRBV5-1 and TRBJ1-5; D is unresolved. V lost 0 bases, J lost 2 bases, and 12 bases lay in between. CDR3 length: 16 residues. Looked up from germline, CDR1 is SGHRS and CDR2 is YFSETQ. The CDR3 sequence is CASSLGTEGGNQPQHF. CDR3 in DNA: TGCGCCAGCAGCTTGGGTACGGAGGGCGGCAATCAGCCCCAGCATTTT.

This clone was counted a few times. The chain combines TRBV6-4 with TRBJ2-2; no clear D. Germline V gene data show CDR1 as MRHNA and CDR2 as SNTAGT. This CDR3 has 16 residues. V was cut by 5 bases and J by 4 bases, with 17 bases left in between. The CDR3 DNA reads TGTGCCAGCAGTCAAACTCCGGGTCACGGCACCGGGGAGCTGTTTTTT. Its translation is CASSQTPGHGTGELFF.

V gene TRBV5-1 combines with J gene TRBJ2-5; 15 nucleotides match TRBD2. Germline V CDR1 and CDR2: SGHRS, YFSETQ. Trimming at V came to 4 bases and at J to 4 bases, leaving 2 bases not matched to a gene. The CDR3 totals 15 residues. CDR3 loop: CASSGLAGGAETQYF. Written as DNA, the CDR3 is TGCGCCAGCAGCGGACTAGCGGGAGGGGCAGAGACCCAGTACTTC.